Following are 21 T cell receptor beta chains from one sample sequenced in a study of regulatory T cells in long-lasting Graves disease. Stated time point: newly diagnosed GD, antithyroid drugs for less than 3 months. Extracted PBMC RNA gave rise to the TCR library. Arm-PCR of CDR3 regions with iRepertoire HTBI primers generated TCR beta libraries. TCRdb reprocessed the multiplex PCR reads via MiXCR and lists one record per CDR3 protein. Among hundreds of thousands of distinct CDR3 sequences listed, less than 20% were seen once. The same data also contributed to another study, on T cells in Graves' hyperthyroidism and ophthalmopathy.

Here the sequenced sample was peripheral blood mononuclear cells (PBMCs), taken at new diagnosis, from a patient treated with antithyroid drugs. The receptor source for this set is a woman aged 25 to 39 with Graves disease.

This chain uses TRBV7-2 with TRBJ2-2; 7 nucleotides match TRBD1. V gave up 5 bases and J gave up 6 bases; unmatched junction bases: 6. Germline V gene sequence: CDR1 SGHTA, CDR2 FQGNSA. The CDR3 loop spans 14 amino acids. In nucleotides, the CDR3 is TGTGCCAGCAGCGAGGGGGCGATGGCCGGGGAGCTGTTTTTT. Its translation: CASSEGAMAGELFF.

The chain recombines TRBV5-4 with TRBJ2-6, with 9 bases aligning to TRBD1. Trimming removed 1 base from V and 0 bases from J; junction bases left unmatched: 8. Germline lookup yields CDR1 SGHNT and CDR2 YYREEE (reference sequence). The CDR3 consists of 19 residues. This chain's CDR3 is CASSLSGPGQGSGANVLTF. The CDR3 nucleotides read TGTGCCAGCAGCTTGAGTGGCCCGGGACAGGGCTCTGGGGCCAACGTCCTGACTTTC.

The chain uses TRBV5-1 and TRBJ2-1; 12 nucleotides line up with TRBD2. V lost 4 bases, J lost 6 bases, and 8 bases stayed unmatched. The CDR3 is 16 residues long. CDR1 SGHRS and CDR2 YFSETQ come from the germline V gene. Here the CDR3 reads CASSPPASGRANEQFF. The DNA for the CDR3 is TGCGCCAGCAGCCCACCGGCTAGCGGGAGGGCCAATGAGCAGTTCTTC.

This clonotype was seen repeatedly, ten times or more. J is TRBJ1-1 and V is TRBV6-2 or TRBV6-3; D is ambiguous. Per the germline V gene, CDR1 is MNHEY and CDR2 is SVGEGT. There are 13 residues in the CDR3. V lost 5 bases and J lost 5, with 12 bases in between. CDR3 sequence (DNA): TGTGCCAGCAGTCTTGGGATCGGGACTGAAGCTTTCTTT. Residues: CASSLGIGTEAFF.

This clonotype was counted at least ten times. V usage is TRBV2 and J usage is TRBJ2-6; TRBD2 agrees at 7 bases. Germline CDR1 is SNHLY and CDR2 is FYNNEI. The CDR3 extends over 17 amino acids. V was pared by 9 bases and J by 0 bases, with 11 bases of the junction left unmatched. The CDR3 loop reads CARGREAPNSGANVLTF. The CDR3, as DNA: TGTGCCAGGGGGAGGGAGGCACCCAACTCTGGGGCCAACGTCCTGACTTTC.

The chain employs TRBV7-9 and TRBJ2-1; perhaps TRBD2 as D (5 bases). The CDR3 has 15 amino acids. The germline V and J ends were trimmed by 3 bases and 4 bases, with 13 bases remaining between them. Looked up from germline, CDR1 is SEHNR and CDR2 is FQNEAQ (reference sequence). CDR3 in DNA: TGTGCCAGCAGCTTGTCCTGGACTTCTTACAATGAGCAGTTCTTC. Translated: CASSLSWTSYNEQFF.

This clonotype occurred a few times. The chain is built from TRBV20-1 and TRBJ2-1; 7 bases align to TRBD2. Germline V gene sequence: CDR1 DFQATT, CDR2 SNEGSKA (reference sequence). The CDR3 has 15 residues. The V segment lost 5 bases and the J segment 12 bases; nucleotides outside the gene matches: 19. The CDR3 region has the DNA TGCAGTGCTGTTTCAAGGTGGGGGGAGCGGGGACCGCAGTTCTTC. Its translation is CSAVSRWGERGPQFF.

This clonotype was counted at least ten times. The chain carries TRBV12-3 or TRBV12-4 and TRBJ2-7; tentatively, D is TRBD1 (5 bases). CDR3 length: 13 residues. V was trimmed by 6 bases and J by 4 bases, leaving 13 bases between them. CDR3 loop: CASSRDLGYEQYF. CDR3 DNA: TGTGCCAGCAGCAGGGATCTAGGGTACGAGCAGTACTTC.

This clonotype was seen at least ten times. The chain links TRBV28 to TRBJ1-5; D is unresolved. Deletions cut 1 base from V and 3 bases from J, with 13 bases between. Germline CDR1 is MDHEN and CDR2 is SYDVKM. The CDR3 contains 16 residues. As DNA, the CDR3 is TGTGCCAGCAGTTTATTCGGGCAGTCCGTCAATCAGCCCCAGCATTTT. Protein sequence: CASSLFGQSVNQPQHF. Complete variable domain (other parts from reference TRBV28 and TRBJ1-5): DVKVTQSSRYLVKRTGEKVFLECVQDMDHENMFWYRQDPGLGLRLIYFSYDVKMKEKGDIPEGYSVSREKKERFSLILESASTNQTSMYLCASSLFGQSVNQPQHFGDGTRLSIL.

This chain joins TRBV18 and TRBJ2-1, with D uncertain. The end of the DNA is better explained by TRBJ2-5, so the J call may be wrong. The CDR3 totals 13 residues. CDR1 and CDR2 (germline): KGHSH, LQKENI. Here the CDR3 DNA reads TGTGCCAGCTCACCACGGTGGAGAGAGACCCAGTACTTC. Protein sequence: CASSPRWRETQYF.

This clonotype was observed a few times. The genes are TRBV3-1 and TRBJ1-1; tentatively, D is TRBD1 (5 bases). V lost 1 base to trimming and J lost 3 bases, with 15 bases between them. CDR1 and CDR2 (germline): LGHDT, YNNKEL (reference sequence). This CDR3 contains 16 residues. CDR3 DNA sequence: TGTGCCAGCAGCCAAGCCATCGTCCTAGGGGACACTGAAGCTTTCTTT. Amino acids: CASSQAIVLGDTEAFF. The full variable domain, rest sourced from reference TRBV3-1 and TRBJ1-1, is DTAVSQTPKYLVTQMGNDKSIKCEQNLGHDTMYWYKQDSKKFLKIMFSYNNKELIINETVPNRFSPKSPDKAHLNLHINSLELGDSAVYFCASSQAIVLGDTEAFFGQGTRLTVV.

J is TRBJ2-1 and V is TRBV25-1; D unclear. CDR3 length: 12 amino acids. Germline CDR1 is MGHDK and CDR2 is SYGVNS. Trimming took 6 bases from V and 9 from J, leaving 12 bases between them. The CDR3 is CASRPGVTEQFF. In DNA form, the CDR3 reads TGTGCCAGCAGACCAGGTGTTACTGAGCAGTTCTTC.

This clonotype was picked up many times. This chain links TRBV28 with TRBJ1-6; no definite D call. The CDR3 is 14 residues long. Trimming took 3 bases from V and 9 from J, leaving 12 bases between them. Germline CDR1 MDHEN, CDR2 SYDVKM. CDR3 bases: TGTGCCAGCAGTTTCGGGATAATCAGTTCACCCCTCCACTTT. This encodes CASSFGIISSPLHF.

The chain couples TRBV24-1 to TRBJ2-3; D is ambiguous. The CDR3 sequence is 13 residues long. Between the trimmed V and J ends, which lost 6 bases and 5 bases, there was a span of 11 bases. The V gene's germline CDR1 is KGHDR and CDR2 SFDVKD. The CDR3 protein is CATSRKSKDTQYF. The CDR3 DNA reads TGTGCCACCAGTCGGAAATCGAAAGATACGCAGTATTTT.

This clonotype was counted many times. The chain uses TRBV27 and TRBJ2-7; a possible D gene is TRBD2 (6 bases). The CDR3 length is 15 residues. V was pared by 2 bases and J by 2 bases, with 13 bases between. The germline V gene has CDR1 MNHEY and CDR2 SMNVEV (reference sequence). CDR3 in amino acids: CASSLEAGITYEQYF. CDR3 in DNA: TGTGCCAGCAGTTTAGAAGCGGGCATCACCTACGAGCAGTACTTC.

Ten or more counts support this clonotype. The V gene is TRBV2, the J gene TRBJ1-1; D remains unclear. This CDR3 has 16 residues. The V end was cut by 6 bases, the J end by 0 bases, with 17 bases between. Germline CDR1 and CDR2: SNHLY and FYNNEI. The CDR3 loop is CASRGAYTTLNTEAFF. CDR3 DNA sequence: TGTGCCAGCAGGGGAGCCTATACAACACTGAACACTGAAGCTTTCTTT.

This chain links TRBV5-1 with TRBJ1-5, with D possibly being TRBD1 (5 bases). The CDR3 spans 14 residues. Germline V gene lookup returns CDR1 SGHRS and CDR2 YFSETQ. Trimming stripped 4 bases from V and 3 bases from J, with 11 bases between. CDR3 nucleotides: TGCGCCAGCAGCCGCACAGGACTCAATCAGCCCCAGCATTTT. It yields the protein CASSRTGLNQPQHF.

This clonotype came up many times. This chain's CDR3 is CASREAQALVQYEQYF. The CDR3 nucleotides read TGTGCCAGCAGAGAAGCACAGGCCCTAGTTCAGTACGAGCAGTACTTC. The chain employs TRBV28 and TRBJ2-7; D might be TRBD1 (5 bases). Trimming left V 6 bases short and J 4 bases short, with 22 bases between. CDR1 is MDHEN and CDR2 is SYDVKM in the germline V gene. The CDR3 has 16 amino acids.

The chain couples TRBV5-1 to TRBJ1-5, with a tentative D call TRBD1 (5 bases). Germline CDR1 is SGHRS and CDR2 is YFSETQ. CDR3 size: 15 residues. The V end lost 0 bases, the J end lost 3 bases, and 10 bases lay between the germline ends. The CDR3 nucleotides read TGCGCCAGCAGCTTGGGCACAGGATACAATCAGCCCCAGCATTTT. Amino acids: CASSLGTGYNQPQHF.

This clonotype has a count of ten or more. This chain joins TRBV10-2 and TRBJ2-5; 10 positions match TRBD1. With V trimmed by 8 bases and J by 4 bases, 10 bases remained unmatched. The CDR3 loop spans 15 amino acids. Germline-derived CDR1 and CDR2 are WSHSY and SAAADI. The chain's CDR3 is CASDPWDRGGETQYF. CDR3 sequence (DNA): TGCGCCAGCGATCCATGGGACAGGGGCGGAGAGACCCAGTACTTC.

The V call is TRBV19, the J call TRBJ1-2, with no clear D. V shed 7 bases and J shed 3 bases, with 21 bases lying between them. This CDR3 contains 16 residues. Germline-derived CDR1 and CDR2 are LNHDA and SQIVND (reference sequence). DNA of the CDR3: TGTGCCAGTACCGCACCCCCCGAGACACGGTACTATGGCTACACCTTC. This encodes CASTAPPETRYYGYTF. Together with reference TRBV19 and TRBJ1-2, the CDR3 gives the full variable domain: DGGITQSPKYLFRKEGQNVTLSCEQNLNHDAMYWYRQDPGQGLRLIYYSQIVNDFQKGDIAEGYSVSREKKESFPLTVTSAQKNPTAFYLCASTAPPETRYYGYTFGSGTRLTVV.